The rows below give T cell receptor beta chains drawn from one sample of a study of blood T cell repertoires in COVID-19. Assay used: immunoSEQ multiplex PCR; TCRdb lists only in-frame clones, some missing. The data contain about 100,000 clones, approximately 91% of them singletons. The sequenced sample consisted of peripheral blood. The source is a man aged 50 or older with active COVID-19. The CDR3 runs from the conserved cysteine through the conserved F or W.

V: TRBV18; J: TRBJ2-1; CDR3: CASSPAGSYNEQFF
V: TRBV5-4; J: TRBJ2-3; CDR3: CASRPTPGPTADTQYF
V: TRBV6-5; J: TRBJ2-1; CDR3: CASSLSRTGWNEQFF
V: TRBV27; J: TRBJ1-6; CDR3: CASSLLGLTF
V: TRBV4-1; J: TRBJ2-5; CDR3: CASSPQGSQETQYF
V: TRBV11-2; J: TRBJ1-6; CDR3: CASSPQGDNNSPLHF
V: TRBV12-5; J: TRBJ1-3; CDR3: CASAKQGLRNTIYF
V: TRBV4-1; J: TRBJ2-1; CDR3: CASSQETGVYNEQFF
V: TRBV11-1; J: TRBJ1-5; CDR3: CASSSDRAQPQHF
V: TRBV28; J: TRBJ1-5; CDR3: CASSPGQRSRDQPQHF
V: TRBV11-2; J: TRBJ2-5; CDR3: CASSRTSLMGETQYF
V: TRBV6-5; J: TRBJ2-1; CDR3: CASRAGQVLSNEQFF
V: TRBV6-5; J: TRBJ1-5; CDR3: CASRSVSQVGQPQHF
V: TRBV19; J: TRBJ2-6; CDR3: CASTPRRGGSGANVLTF
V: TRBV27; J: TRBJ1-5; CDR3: CASSSGGGYSNQPQHF
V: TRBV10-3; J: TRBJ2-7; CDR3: CAISEGLAGPGAYEQYF
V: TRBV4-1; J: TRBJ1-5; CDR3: CASSQVANQPQHF
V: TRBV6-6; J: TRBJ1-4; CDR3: CASSTLRGPKNEKLFF
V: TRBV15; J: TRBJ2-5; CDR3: CATSRETRLAKETQYF
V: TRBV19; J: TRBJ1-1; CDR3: CASLQGGAGSAFF
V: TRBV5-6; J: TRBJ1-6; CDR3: CASSDSVSPLHF
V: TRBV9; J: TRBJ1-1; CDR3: CASTPGGPGTEAFF
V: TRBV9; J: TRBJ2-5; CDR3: CASSLGGRLGRQETQYF
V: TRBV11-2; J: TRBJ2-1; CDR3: CASTPSVAGLNEQFF
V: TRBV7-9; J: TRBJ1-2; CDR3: CASSPRRGDTNYGYTF
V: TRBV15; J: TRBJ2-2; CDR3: CATSTGGVTSRGELFF
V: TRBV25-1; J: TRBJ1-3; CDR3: CASGGGRDSGNTIYF
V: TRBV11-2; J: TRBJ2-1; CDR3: CASSLDLWTSGGDEQFF
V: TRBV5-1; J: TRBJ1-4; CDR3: CASSFAGENNEKLFF
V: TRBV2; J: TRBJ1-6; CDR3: CASRKGTGGNSPLHF
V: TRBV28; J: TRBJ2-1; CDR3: CASRTDMLMEQFF
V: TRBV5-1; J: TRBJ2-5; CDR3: CASSRLPGLGVETQYF
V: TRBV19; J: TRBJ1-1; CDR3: CASSIFTPNTEAFF
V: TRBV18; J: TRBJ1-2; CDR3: CASSPPRTGVGYTF
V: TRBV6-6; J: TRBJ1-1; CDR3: CASTEDRVLRRGAFF
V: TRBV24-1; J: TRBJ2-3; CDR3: CATSDATGADTQYF
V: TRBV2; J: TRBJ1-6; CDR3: CASTKREGNSPLHF